This T cell receptor (beta chain) was identified in a study of cytomegalovirus exposure and HLA in healthy donors. The ends lost 5 bases at V and 8 bases at J; junction bases unmatched: 11. This CDR3 comprises 14 residues. Germline-derived CDR1 and CDR2 are MDHEN and SYDVKM. Turning to this clone: Its antigen is as yet unknown.

It was with 60 Vbeta and 13 Jbeta primers that the PCR ran. TCRdb's copy holds only in-frame clones and misses some; the assay was immunoSEQ multiplex PCR. The sample lists about 170,000 clones, roughly 79% occurring once. Study-level findings and limits: Later analysis identified over 15,000 TCR beta sequences associated with HLA alleles, using a false discovery rate threshold of 0.05.

Material: PBMCs. The chain uses TRBV28 and TRBJ1-2; the match to TRBD1 covers 7 bases. This clonotype was obtained from a woman in her twenties or thirties in good health and CMV-seropositive. CDR3 sequence (DNA): TGTGCCAGCAGTGGATGGGGACAGCAGGGGGGCTACACCTTC. It is translated as CASSGWGQQGGYTF.